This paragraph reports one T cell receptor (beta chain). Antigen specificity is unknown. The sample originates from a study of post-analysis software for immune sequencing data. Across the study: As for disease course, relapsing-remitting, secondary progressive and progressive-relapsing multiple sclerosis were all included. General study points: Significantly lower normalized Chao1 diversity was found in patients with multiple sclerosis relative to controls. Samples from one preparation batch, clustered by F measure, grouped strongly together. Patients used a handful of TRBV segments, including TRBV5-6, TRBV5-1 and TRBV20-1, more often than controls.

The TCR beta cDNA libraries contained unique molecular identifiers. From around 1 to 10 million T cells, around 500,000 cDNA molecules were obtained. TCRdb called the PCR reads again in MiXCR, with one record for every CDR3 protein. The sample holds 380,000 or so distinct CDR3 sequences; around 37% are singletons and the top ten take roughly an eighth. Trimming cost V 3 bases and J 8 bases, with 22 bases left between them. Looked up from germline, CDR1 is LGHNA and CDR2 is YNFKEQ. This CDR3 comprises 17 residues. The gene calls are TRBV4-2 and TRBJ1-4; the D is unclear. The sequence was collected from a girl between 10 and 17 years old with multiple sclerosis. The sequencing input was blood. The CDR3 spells CASSHAGIPRGGEKLFF. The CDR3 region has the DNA TGTGCCAGCAGCCATGCGGGGATCCCGCGGGGAGGAGAAAAACTGTTTTTT.